Shown below are 26 T cell receptor beta chains from a single sample sequenced in a study of blood T cell repertoires in COVID-19. Sequenced by immunoSEQ multiplex PCR; TCRdb stores in-frame clones only, minus some. Altogether hundreds of thousands of clones are present, about 84% being singletons, with the ten largest covering 5% to 7%. The source material was peripheral blood. The source is a woman aged 80 or over with COVID-19, enrolled during active disease.

This clone was counted a few times. The chain combines TRBV5-1 with TRBJ2-7; 9 bases line up with TRBD1. The trim removed 5 bases at V and 6 bases at J, leaving 9 bases unmatched. The length of the CDR3 is 14 residues. Germline V lookup: CDR1 SGHRS, CDR2 YFSETQ. The CDR3 sequence: CASRSGTGSSEQYF. In nucleotides, the CDR3 is TGCGCCAGCAGGTCGGGGACAGGGAGCTCCGAGCAGTACTTC.

The J gene is TRBJ2-1, the V gene TRBV28; 8 nucleotides line up with TRBD1. This CDR3 has 13 residues. V lost 4 bases, J lost 5 bases, and 1 base stayed unmatched. The V gene's germline CDR1 is MDHEN and CDR2 SYDVKM. CDR3 protein: CASSYRGDNEQFF. In nucleotides, the CDR3 is TGTGCCAGCAGTTACAGGGGGGACAATGAGCAGTTCTTC.

This clone was seen only once. The V gene is TRBV25-1, the J gene TRBJ2-7, with 8 bases aligning to TRBD1. CDR1 is MGHDK and CDR2 is SYGVNS in the germline V gene. The CDR3 extends over 17 amino acids. V shed 2 bases, J shed 2 bases, and the junction held 11 bases outside the gene matches. Here the CDR3 reads CASSEDLGQGIPYEQYF. CDR3 DNA sequence: TGTGCCAGCAGTGAAGATCTAGGACAGGGAATCCCCTACGAGCAGTACTTC.

J is TRBJ1-6 and V is TRBV6-6; no reliable D call. This CDR3 spans 15 amino acids. Trimming removed 6 bases at V and 0 bases at J, with 9 bases between. Germline V gene lookup returns CDR1 MNHNY and CDR2 SVGAGI (reference sequence). The DNA of the CDR3 is TGTGCCAGCAGGGATGGAGGCTCCTATAATTCACCCCTCCACTTT. This codes for CASRDGGSYNSPLHF.

J is TRBJ1-2 and V is TRBV10-3; D is possibly TRBD1 (5 bases). Germline V lookup: CDR1 ENHRY, CDR2 SYGVKD. Trimming removed 5 bases from V and 3 bases from J, with 7 bases in between. The length of the CDR3 is 12 residues. The CDR3 DNA follows: TGTGCCATCAGTACGGGGGACTATGGCTACACCTTC. Residues: CAISTGDYGYTF.

J is TRBJ1-1 and V is TRBV5-4; no definite D call. The CDR3 spans 14 residues. Germline V gene lookup returns CDR1 SGHNT and CDR2 YYREEE (reference sequence). Trimming shortened V by 0 bases and J by 1 base, and 7 bases separated the two germline ends. CDR3 residues: CASSLAYQNTEAFF. For the CDR3, the DNA is TGTGCCAGCAGCTTGGCCTATCAGAACACTGAAGCTTTCTTT.

The chain has TRBV29-1 and TRBJ2-1; 8 bases align to TRBD1. CDR1 and CDR2 (germline): SQVTM, ANQGSEA. The CDR3 runs to 13 residues. Trimming removed 3 bases from V and 12 bases from J; junction bases left unmatched: 10. The CDR3, as DNA: TGCAGCGTTGACCTATCCAGGGGGCGTGGGCAGTTCTTC. This translates into CSVDLSRGRGQFF.

This chain connects TRBV28 to TRBJ1-5, with no clear D. This CDR3 is 15 amino acids long. V was pared by 3 bases and J by 3 bases, with 12 bases between. Germline V gives CDR1 MDHEN, CDR2 SYDVKM. The CDR3 is CASSLYRQPNQPQHF. DNA of the CDR3: TGTGCCAGCAGTTTGTATCGACAACCCAATCAGCCCCAGCATTTT. Supplemented by reference TRBV28 and TRBJ1-5, the full variable domain reads DVKVTQSSRYLVKRTGEKVFLECVQDMDHENMFWYRQDPGLGLRLIYFSYDVKMKEKGDIPEGYSVSREKKERFSLILESASTNQTSMYLCASSLYRQPNQPQHFGDGTRLSIL.

The chain uses TRBV19 and TRBJ1-1; D is ambiguous. With 8 bases removed from V and 4 bases from J, the gap between germline ends came to 17 bases. Germline CDR1 LNHDA, CDR2 SQIVND (reference sequence). CDR3 size: 14 residues. CDR3 DNA: TGTGCCAGTGCTTGGAGGGAGGATTCCACTGAAGCTTTCTTT. Translated: CASAWREDSTEAFF.

V and J are TRBV5-1 and TRBJ2-2; D gene ambiguous. Trimming pared 1 base from V and 5 bases from J, leaving 9 bases between. Per germline, CDR1 SGHRS and CDR2 YFSETQ. The CDR3 spans 14 residues. CDR3 region: CASSLLRATGELFF. Written as DNA, the CDR3 is TGCGCCAGCAGCTTGCTTCGCGCAACCGGGGAGCTGTTTTTT.

This clone was counted a single time. The chain has TRBV6-4 and TRBJ1-2; TRBD1 might be the D (6 bases). V shed 8 bases and J shed 6 bases, with 16 bases lying between them. This CDR3 is built from 13 residues. CDR1 and CDR2 (germline): MRHNA, SNTAGT. Here the CDR3 DNA reads TGTGCCAGCGGTGCGGGGGGCGGGAATGGCTACACCTTC. Protein: CASGAGGGNGYTF.

The rearrangement uses TRBV7-2 and TRBJ2-2, with 7 bases that match TRBD1. Germline V gene data show CDR1 as SGHTA and CDR2 as FQGNSA. V shed 5 bases and J 3 bases; nucleotides not matched to a gene: 3. This CDR3 contains 14 residues. The CDR3 loop is CASSPDRYTGELFF. As DNA, the CDR3 is TGTGCCAGCAGCCCGGACAGGTACACCGGGGAGCTGTTTTTT.

The chain recombines TRBV5-6 with TRBJ1-5, with 9 bases identical to TRBD1. There are 15 residues in the CDR3. Germline V lookup: CDR1 SGHDT, CDR2 YYEEEE. Trimming at V came to 0 bases and at J to 5 bases, leaving 3 bases not matched to a gene. The CDR3 coding sequence is TGTGCCAGCAGCTTGGGACAGGGGGGTTATCAGCCCCAGCATTTT. It codes for CASSLGQGGYQPQHF.

This chain connects TRBV18 to TRBJ2-4; 7 nucleotides line up with TRBD1. The CDR3 has 17 amino acids. Per germline, CDR1 KGHSH and CDR2 LQKENI. After removal of 5 bases from V and 4 bases from J, the junction contained 14 bases not matched to a gene. CDR3 sequence reads: CASSGPQGSHLKNIQYF. DNA for the CDR3: TGTGCCAGCTCAGGACCACAGGGGAGTCACCTTAAAAACATTCAGTACTTC.

The chain employs TRBV6-6 and TRBJ1-6; TRBD1 agrees at 7 bases. The germline V gene encodes CDR1 MNHNY and CDR2 SVGAGI (reference sequence). V dropped 6 bases and J dropped 14; count of bases not matched to a gene: 7. There are 12 residues in the CDR3. CDR3 coding DNA: TGTGCCAGCAGGCCAGGGGGTAAGGCCCTCCACTTT. It encodes CASRPGGKALHF.

The V call is TRBV19, the J call TRBJ2-4; maybe TRBD1 (5 bases). Germline assignment: CDR1 LNHDA and CDR2 SQIVND (reference sequence). The CDR3 contains 14 residues. V lost 6 bases to trimming and J lost 1 base, with 10 bases between them. Written as DNA, the CDR3 is TGTGCCAGTAGCACGACAGTGGCCAAAAACATTCAGTACTTC. It is translated as CASSTTVAKNIQYF.

Here the CDR3 DNA reads TGTGCCAGCACAGGAGGTAATTCACCCCTCCACTTT. Encoded protein: CASTGGNSPLHF. The chain uses TRBV2 and TRBJ1-6; no firm D call. The germline V gene encodes CDR1 SNHLY and CDR2 FYNNEI. V lost 7 bases to trimming and J lost 6 bases, with 7 bases between them. The CDR3 loop spans 12 amino acids.

The chain joins TRBV10-3 to TRBJ2-1, with 7 bases identical to TRBD2. The length of the CDR3 is 15 residues. Trimming took 3 bases from V and 6 from J; bases not matched to a gene: 8. The germline CDR1 and CDR2 sequences are ENHRY and SYGVKD. Written as DNA, the CDR3 is TGTGCCATCAGTGACCCTAGTCCGGGGGGCAATGAGCAGTTCTTC. Amino acid sequence: CAISDPSPGGNEQFF.

The gene calls are TRBV28 and TRBJ1-5; tentatively, D is TRBD1 (5 bases). The CDR3 contains 17 residues. The V end lost 5 bases, the J end lost 0 bases, and 17 bases lay between the germline ends. The germline gives CDR1 MDHEN, CDR2 SYDVKM. The CDR3 sequence is CASSVRGLRYSNQPQHF. The CDR3 DNA sequence: TGTGCCAGCAGTGTCCGGGGACTGAGGTATAGCAATCAGCCCCAGCATTTT. Full variable domain (missing parts from reference TRBV28 and TRBJ1-5): DVKVTQSSRYLVKRTGEKVFLECVQDMDHENMFWYRQDPGLGLRLIYFSYDVKMKEKGDIPEGYSVSREKKERFSLILESASTNQTSMYLCASSVRGLRYSNQPQHFGDGTRLSIL.

This rearrangement joins TRBV7-9 to TRBJ2-5; no definite D call. Germline CDR1 is SEHNR and CDR2 is FQNEAQ (reference sequence). This CDR3 is 17 amino acids long. With 2 bases removed from V and 4 bases from J, the gap between germline ends came to 20 bases. The CDR3, as DNA: TGTGCCAGCAGCTTATCTACCCGCGGTTTTCTCTTAGAGACCCAGTACTTC. Amino acids: CASSLSTRGFLLETQYF.

This chain joins TRBV4-3 and TRBJ1-4; D perhaps matches TRBD1 (6 bases). This CDR3 contains 15 residues. Germline V lookup: CDR1 LGHNA, CDR2 YSLEER. V lost 3 bases and J lost 5, with 13 bases in between. The CDR3 sequence is CASSQGWGGNEKLFF. In DNA, the CDR3 is TGCGCCAGCAGCCAGGGATGGGGGGGCAATGAAAAACTGTTTTTT.

A few counts support this clone. The V call is TRBV5-6, the J call TRBJ2-2; D is unclear. V was cut by 6 bases and J by 0 bases, with 9 bases left in between. Germline CDR1 reads SGHDT; CDR2 reads YYEEEE. The length of the CDR3 is 14 residues. The CDR3 nucleotides read TGTGCCAGCAACGTAGGAGCGAACACCGGGGAGCTGTTTTTT. Translation gives CASNVGANTGELFF. Variable domain in full (rest from reference TRBV5-6 and TRBJ2-2): DAGVTQSPTHLIKTRGQQVTLRCSPKSGHDTVSWYQQALGQGPQFIFQYYEEEERQRGNFPDRFSGHQFPNYSSELNVNALLLGDSALYLCASNVGANTGELFFGEGSRLTVL.

This chain joins TRBV7-9 and TRBJ2-7, with 9 bases identical to TRBD2. The CDR3 is 15 amino acids. Per germline, CDR1 SEHNR and CDR2 FQNEAQ (reference sequence). V lost 5 bases and J lost 0; bases outside the gene matches: 5. The CDR3 is CASSHSGGTSYEQYV. Here the CDR3 DNA reads TGTGCCAGCAGCCACAGCGGGGGGACCTCCTACGAGCAGTACGTC.

The V gene is TRBV5-8, the J gene TRBJ2-2, with 12 bases aligning to TRBD1. Per the germline V gene, CDR1 is SGHTS and CDR2 is YDEGEE. V trimming: 3 bases; J trimming: 4 bases; junction bases outside the gene matches: 7. The CDR3 spans 17 residues. The CDR3 bases are TGTGCCAGCAGCTCGGGACAGGGGGCGAGGGCCACCGGGGAGCTGTTTTTT. This codes for CASSSGQGARATGELFF.

The V gene is TRBV24-1, the J gene TRBJ2-3; TRBD2 matches 12 bases. Per germline, CDR1 KGHDR and CDR2 SFDVKD. The J segment lost 3 bases and the V segment lost 5 bases, leaving 5 bases of the junction unmatched. The CDR3 loop spans 16 amino acids. For the CDR3, the DNA is TGTGCCACCAGTGTCTTGACTAGCGGGGGAACAGATACGCAGTATTTT. It codes for CATSVLTSGGTDTQYF.

The chain has TRBV11-3 and TRBJ2-5, with D unresolved. The CDR3 runs 13 residues. The V gene lost 1 base and the J gene lost 7 bases, with 10 bases spanning the gap. Per the germline V gene, CDR1 is SGHNT and CDR2 is YENEEA. CDR3 sequence: CASSLVASGTQYF. The CDR3 coding sequence is TGTGCCAGCAGCTTAGTGGCCTCGGGGACCCAGTACTTC.